This T cell receptor beta chain was captured in a study of regulatory T cells in long-lasting Graves disease. Study-level results: Persistent Graves' patients showed a TCR diversity that was lower than that of newly diagnosed ones. No thyroid tissue was studied; the work used peripheral blood only.

Time point of the sample: persistent/refractory GD, antithyroid drugs over 5 years with positive TRAb. The TCR library was made from RNA extracted from PBMCs. V gave up 0 bases and J gave up 1 base, with 4 bases separating them. This CDR3 contains 15 residues. Germline V gene data show CDR1 as LGHDT and CDR2 as YNNKEL (reference sequence). Relying on iRepertoire HTBI primers and Arm-PCR of CDR3 regions, the team built TCR beta libraries. TCRdb independently ran MiXCR on the multiplex PCR reads; one entry per CDR3 protein. The sample shows 350,000 to 500,000 distinct CDR3 sequences, roughly 21% of them seen only once. In its sample, this clonotype was seen many times. Its target is unknown.

The material sequenced was peripheral blood mononuclear cells (PBMCs), taken when the disease was refractory, from a patient treated with antithyroid drugs. The receptor was derived from a female donor with Graves disease. The gene calls are TRBV3-1 and TRBJ1-6; D is undetermined. The CDR3 loop reads CASSQEGSYNSPLHF. For the CDR3, the DNA is TGTGCCAGCAGCCAAGAAGGGTCCTATAATTCACCCCTCCACTTT.